These 30 T cell receptor beta chains came from one sample sequenced in a study of blood T cell repertoires in COVID-19. Using immunoSEQ multiplex PCR, the repertoire was profiled, and TCRdb retains in-frame clones only, with some absent. The table records 98,000 or so clones, about 89% of them present only once. Sequences were obtained from peripheral blood. The receptors stem from a man aged 60-69 years with COVID-19, enrolled during active disease.

This clone was counted once. The junction shows a germline mismatch at one end, possibly a read error. V usage is TRBV7-2 and J usage is TRBJ2-2, with TRBD2 as a possible D gene (6 bases). The CDR3 loop spans 15 amino acids. Germline CDR1 is SGHTA and CDR2 is FQGNSA. CDR3 amino acids: CASSLAPLRGGELFF. CDR3 DNA sequence: TGTGCCAGCAGCCTAGCGCCTCTCCGAGGCGGGGAGCTGTTTTTT.

The chain joins TRBV7-9 to TRBJ2-3, with no clear D. Trimming removed 4 bases from V and 1 base from J, with 3 bases in between. This CDR3 comprises 12 residues. The germline V gene encodes CDR1 SEHNR and CDR2 FQNEAQ (reference sequence). The CDR3 loop is CASSSGTDTQYF. CDR3 DNA sequence: TGTGCCAGCAGCTCAGGCACAGATACGCAGTATTTT.

The V call is TRBV11-2, the J call TRBJ2-3; 7 nucleotides agree with TRBD1. The V and J ends lost 2 bases and 1 base, in that order; junction bases with no gene match: 3. The CDR3 is made up of 15 amino acids. The V gene's germline CDR1 is SGHAT and CDR2 FQNNGV. The CDR3 nucleotides are TGTGCCAGCAGCTTAAGAACAGGGGGCACAGATACGCAGTATTTT. It specifies CASSLRTGGTDTQYF.

The chain joins TRBV10-2 to TRBJ2-1, with D possibly TRBD1 on 5 matching bases. Looked up from germline, CDR1 is WSHSY and CDR2 is SAAADI. Trimming pared 6 bases from V and 4 bases from J, leaving 13 bases between. This CDR3 contains 14 residues. DNA of the CDR3: TGCGCCAGCAGAAAGACAGAAGTGTACAATGAGCAGTTCTTC. This encodes CASRKTEVYNEQFF.

V gene TRBV30 combines with J gene TRBJ2-3; 12 nucleotides align to TRBD1. Germline V gene sequence: CDR1 GTSNPN, CDR2 SVGIG (reference sequence). Trimming took 5 bases from V and 6 from J; bases not matched to a gene: 6. The CDR3 sequence is 14 residues long. In DNA, the CDR3 is TGTGCCTGGGGGACAGGGGGCAGTGGTGATACGCAGTATTTT. Residues: CAWGTGGSGDTQYF.

The V gene is TRBV7-8, the J gene TRBJ2-1; TRBD2 aligns across 10 bases. CDR3 size: 16 residues. Unmatched junction bases numbered 13, after V lost 5 bases and J lost 9 bases. Germline V gene sequence: CDR1 SGHVS, CDR2 FQNEAQ. DNA of the CDR3: TGTGCCAGCAGCCCAGGAGGGGCTCTAGCGGGAGTTGAGCAGTTCTTC. This encodes CASSPGGALAGVEQFF. Using reference TRBV7-8 and TRBJ2-1 for the parts outside the CDR3, the full variable domain is GAGVSQSPRYKVAKRGQDVALRCDPISGHVSLFWYQQALGQGPEFLTYFQNEAQLDKSGLPSDRFFAERPEGSVSTLKIQRTQQEDSAVYLCASSPGGALAGVEQFFGPGTRLTVL.

The rearrangement links TRBV5-1 to TRBJ1-1, with 7 positions matching TRBD1. The CDR3 has 15 amino acids. The V gene end was trimmed by 4 bases and the J gene end by 0 bases; junction bases not matched to a gene: 6. The germline V gene has CDR1 SGHRS and CDR2 YFSETQ. The CDR3 DNA reads TGCGCCAGCAGCCGGACGGGACAGATGAACACTGAAGCTTTCTTT. Translation gives CASSRTGQMNTEAFF.

The chain uses TRBV7-3 and TRBJ2-1; maybe TRBD2 (6 bases). Germline V gene data show CDR1 as SGHTA and CDR2 as FQGTGA. CDR3 size: 18 residues. Trimming left V 0 bases short and J 0 bases short, with 15 bases between. CDR3 protein: CASSLTARDFSSYNEQFF. In nucleotides, the CDR3 is TGTGCCAGCAGCTTAACGGCACGGGACTTTAGCTCCTACAATGAGCAGTTCTTC.

V gene TRBV3-1 (or the pseudogene TRBV3-2) combines with J gene TRBJ1-6; D gene uncertain. The V end was cut by 1 base, the J end by 6 bases, with 7 bases between. The CDR3 extends over 14 amino acids. The germline CDR1 and CDR2 sequences are LGHDT and YNNKEL (reference sequence). CDR3 DNA sequence: TGTGCCAGCAGCCAAGGGCAGATTAATTCACCCCTCCACTTT. Translation gives CASSQGQINSPLHF.

The chain recombines TRBV4-2 with TRBJ1-5; D remains ambiguous. The CDR3 has 15 amino acids. Deletions cut 0 bases from V and 6 bases from J, with 12 bases between. In germline, CDR1 is LGHNA, CDR2 YNFKEQ. The CDR3 coding sequence is TGTGCCAGCAGCCAAGATCCCCGTGGCGGTCAGCCCCAGCATTTT. Protein product: CASSQDPRGGQPQHF.

The chain joins TRBV19 to TRBJ1-1; no clear D gene. Per germline, CDR1 LNHDA and CDR2 SQIVND (reference sequence). V gave up 9 bases and J gave up 1 base, with 12 bases separating them. The CDR3 is made up of 13 amino acids. The CDR3 here is CASSRQQNTEAFF. CDR3 nucleotides: TGTGCCAGCTCGAGGCAGCAGAACACTGAAGCTTTCTTT. Using reference TRBV19 and TRBJ1-1 for the parts outside the CDR3, the full variable domain is DGGITQSPKYLFRKEGQNVTLSCEQNLNHDAMYWYRQDPGQGLRLIYYSQIVNDFQKGDIAEGYSVSREKKESFPLTVTSAQKNPTAFYLCASSRQQNTEAFFGQGTRLTVV.

J is TRBJ2-2 and V is TRBV9, with D possibly matching TRBD1 (6 bases). The CDR3 covers 17 residues. V gave up 2 bases and J gave up 2 bases, with 16 bases separating them. The germline CDR1 and CDR2 sequences are SGDLS and YYNGEE. The CDR3 reads CASSVDPRDTNTGELFF. CDR3 nucleotides: TGTGCCAGCAGCGTTGACCCTCGGGACACTAACACCGGGGAGCTGTTTTTT.

The chain combines TRBV30 with TRBJ1-4; tentative D call: TRBD1 (6 bases). Trimming removed 4 bases from V and 4 bases from J, with 16 bases in between. Germline V gives CDR1 GTSNPN, CDR2 SVGIG (reference sequence). The CDR3 has 15 residues. The chain's CDR3 is CAWNPRQEFNEKLFF. In DNA, the CDR3 is TGTGCCTGGAACCCTCGACAGGAGTTTAATGAAAAACTGTTTTTT.

This chain connects TRBV4-3 to TRBJ1-1; D might be TRBD1 (6 bases). The V end was cut by 1 base, the J end by 3 bases, with 9 bases between. The CDR3 loop spans 14 amino acids. Germline CDR1 is LGHNA and CDR2 is YSLEER. The CDR3 nucleotides are TGCGCCAGCAGCCAAGTAGGGGGTTACACTGAAGCTTTCTTT. Translation: CASSQVGGYTEAFF.

The chain recombines TRBV5-4 with TRBJ1-2; 7 bases are a match to TRBD1. The V and J ends lost 0 bases and 6 bases, in that order; junction bases with no gene match: 11. Germline assignment: CDR1 SGHNT and CDR2 YYREEE (reference sequence). The CDR3 extends over 16 amino acids. The CDR3 bases are TGTGCCAGCAGCTTGGGGGGGGACAGAGCTTACGATGGCTACACCTTC. It is translated as CASSLGGDRAYDGYTF.

The chain combines TRBV7-6 with TRBJ1-5; 9 bases align to TRBD1. The CDR3 is made up of 14 amino acids. Germline loops: CDR1 SGHVS, CDR2 FNYEAQ. V dropped 5 bases and J dropped 4; count of bases not matched to a gene: 3. CDR3 sequence (DNA): TGTGCCAGCAGCCCGGGACAGGGAAATCAGCCCCAGCATTTT. This translates into CASSPGQGNQPQHF. Based on the CDR3 plus reference TRBV7-6 and TRBJ1-5, the full variable domain is GAGVSQSPRYKVTKRGQDVALRCDPISGHVSLYWYRQALGQGPEFLTYFNYEAQQDKSGLPNDRFSAERPEGSISTLTIQRTEQRDSAMYRCASSPGQGNQPQHFGDGTRLSIL.

The chain joins TRBV11-2 to TRBJ2-3, with 9 bases that match TRBD1. The CDR3 is made up of 17 amino acids. The V gene end was trimmed by 5 bases and the J gene end by 3 bases; junction bases not matched to a gene: 12. Germline V lookup: CDR1 SGHAT, CDR2 FQNNGV. In DNA, the CDR3 is TGTGCCAGCAGCCCACTCACAGGGGGCGAATGGACAGATACGCAGTATTTT. Amino acid sequence: CASSPLTGGEWTDTQYF.

The J gene is TRBJ2-3, the V gene TRBV11-1, with 8 positions matching TRBD2. Unmatched junction bases numbered 9, after V lost 5 bases and J lost 2 bases. The CDR3 contains 16 residues. CDR1 is SGHAT, CDR2 FQDESV, per germline (reference sequence). The CDR3 protein is CASSKPGGAFTDTQYF. CDR3 DNA sequence: TGTGCCAGCAGCAAGCCCGGGGGGGCGTTCACAGATACGCAGTATTTT. The full variable domain, in which reference TRBV11-1 and TRBJ2-3 provide the parts outside the CDR3, is EAEVAQSPRYKITEKSQAVAFWCDPISGHATLYWYRQILGQGPELLVQFQDESVVDDSQLPKDRFSAERLKGVDSTLKIQPAELGDSAMYLCASSKPGGAFTDTQYFGPGTRLTVL.

V and J are TRBV5-1 and TRBJ1-1, with D unresolved. The germline V and J ends were trimmed by 2 bases and 5 bases, with 13 bases remaining between them. Germline-derived CDR1 and CDR2 are SGHRS and YFSETQ. The CDR3 is 14 residues long. CDR3 in amino acids: CASSLDGEETEAFF. CDR3 coding DNA: TGCGCCAGCAGCTTAGACGGCGAGGAGACTGAAGCTTTCTTT.

The J gene is TRBJ2-7, the V gene TRBV7-9; weak D call: TRBD2 (5 bases). CDR1 SEHNR and CDR2 FQNEAQ come from the germline V gene (reference sequence). The V gene lost 6 bases and the J gene lost 1 base, with 10 bases spanning the gap. This CDR3 spans 13 amino acids. The CDR3 loop is CASSTGLSYEQYF. The CDR3 DNA sequence: TGTGCCAGCAGTACCGGACTGTCCTACGAGCAGTACTTC.

The J gene is TRBJ2-7, the V gene TRBV6-1, with 8 bases that match TRBD2. The CDR3 sequence is 11 residues long. V lost 5 bases to trimming and J lost 9 bases; unmatched junction nucleotides: 3. The germline gives CDR1 MNHNS, CDR2 SASEGT. CDR3 in amino acids: CASSPGTRQYF. CDR3 in DNA: TGTGCCAGCAGTCCCGGGACTAGGCAGTACTTC.

This chain links TRBV28 with TRBJ1-3; D uncertain. This CDR3 spans 14 amino acids. Per the germline V gene, CDR1 is MDHEN and CDR2 is SYDVKM. The V end lost 7 bases, the J end lost 0 bases, and 10 bases lay between the germline ends. CDR3 in amino acids: CASTKRSSGNTIYF. DNA for the CDR3: TGTGCCAGCACCAAACGGTCCTCTGGAAACACCATATATTTT.

The chain employs TRBV7-9 and TRBJ1-2, with D possibly being TRBD1 (6 bases). The CDR3 is 14 amino acids. Looked up from germline, CDR1 is SEHNR and CDR2 is FQNEAQ (reference sequence). Trimming shortened V by 4 bases and J by 4 bases, and 13 bases separated the two germline ends. The CDR3 region has the DNA TGTGCCAGCAGCTCCGCAGGGGCTGGCTATGGCTACACCTTC. Its protein is CASSSAGAGYGYTF.

This clone was recorded only once. This sequence joins TRBV24-1 and TRBJ2-5; the D is unclear. Trimming took off 4 bases at V and 1 base at J, with 3 bases between the two ends. Per germline, CDR1 KGHDR and CDR2 SFDVKD. This CDR3 is built from 12 residues. Here the CDR3 DNA reads TGTGCCACCAGTGACAGCCAAGAGACCCAGTACTTC. Translated, it gives CATSDSQETQYF.

The rearrangement links TRBV7-2 to TRBJ2-7; TRBD2 might be the D (6 bases). V lost 5 bases and J lost 3, with 11 bases in between. The CDR3 extends over 13 amino acids. The germline gives CDR1 SGHTA, CDR2 FQGNSA. CDR3 in amino acids: CASSPGGSYEQYF. In DNA, the CDR3 is TGTGCCAGCAGCCCTGGAGGGAGCTACGAGCAGTACTTC.

The chain links TRBV19 to TRBJ2-1; D not resolved. V shed 4 bases and J shed 7 bases, with 14 bases lying between them. This CDR3 has 14 residues. Germline-derived CDR1 and CDR2 are LNHDA and SQIVND (reference sequence). CDR3 sequence: CASSTPLLVNEQFF. DNA for the CDR3: TGTGCCAGTAGTACCCCCCTCCTAGTTAATGAGCAGTTCTTC.

This rearrangement joins TRBV3-1 (or the pseudogene TRBV3-2) to TRBJ1-1, with TRBD1 matching 7 bases. The CDR3 extends over 14 amino acids. Germline loops: CDR1 LGHDT, CDR2 YNNKEL (reference sequence). V lost 0 bases and J lost 8; bases outside the gene matches: 6. The DNA of the CDR3 is TGTGCCAGCAGCCAAGAACAGGGGTTGAGGGAAGCTTTCTTT. Residues: CASSQEQGLREAFF.

The chain is built from TRBV27 and TRBJ2-1, with unresolved D. The CDR3 has 13 residues. Per germline, CDR1 MNHEY and CDR2 SMNVEV (reference sequence). Trimming pared 4 bases from V and 5 bases from J, leaving 9 bases between. DNA of the CDR3: TGTGCCAGCAGTTGGCAAACGAACAATGAGCAGTTCTTC. This codes for CASSWQTNNEQFF.

The chain employs TRBV27 and TRBJ1-2; the match to TRBD1 covers 9 bases. J lost 5 bases, V lost 3 bases, and 4 bases had no gene match. This CDR3 is built from 14 residues. In germline, CDR1 is MNHEY, CDR2 SMNVEV (reference sequence). Here the CDR3 reads CASSFSGTGYGYTF. The CDR3, as DNA: TGTGCCAGCAGTTTTTCCGGGACAGGGTATGGCTACACCTTC.

J is TRBJ2-1 and V is TRBV27; tentative D call: TRBD2 (6 bases). The CDR3 contains 15 residues. Germline CDR1 MNHEY, CDR2 SMNVEV (reference sequence). V gave up 2 bases and J gave up 4 bases, with 12 bases separating them. CDR3 amino acids: CASSLGPGTYNEQFF. The CDR3 bases are TGTGCCAGCAGTTTAGGGCCCGGGACTTACAATGAGCAGTTCTTC.